This T cell receptor (beta chain) appears in the sequencing data of a study of post-analysis software for immune sequencing data. The V end was cut by 4 bases, the J end by 2 bases, with 12 bases between. The CDR3 sequence is 14 residues long. Germline V CDR1 and CDR2: LGHDT, YNNKEL (reference sequence). As for this clonotype: The antigen remains undetermined.

Study outcomes and limitations: Comparison of patients with controls showed about 5 TRBV segments more frequent in patients, TRBV5-6, TRBV5-1 and TRBV20-1 among them.

Prepared libraries of TCR beta cDNA carried unique molecular identifiers. TCRdb reanalysed the PCR reads using MiXCR and keeps one entry per CDR3 protein. The table has about 820,000 distinct CDR3 sequences, about 53% seen once. The source material was blood. The chain links TRBV3-1 to TRBJ2-7; D ambiguous. This sequence originates from a girl aged 10-17 years with multiple sclerosis. The CDR3, as DNA: TGTGCCAGCAGCCGTTTGACACATACCTACGAGCAGTACTTC. It yields the protein CASSRLTHTYEQYF.